This T cell receptor beta chain was retrieved from a study of CD8+ T cells in alopecia areata. The treatment denotes: oral pan-JAK inhibitor, 5-10 mg twice daily. Patients with alopecia areata provided lesional scalp punch biopsies as well as peripheral blood. With 7 bases removed from V and 2 bases from J, the gap between germline ends came to 9 bases. This CDR3 has 13 residues. CDR1 and CDR2 (germline): LNHDA, SQIVND (reference sequence). General study points: Expanded CD8+ clones among the top 100, as well as scalp clonality, were significantly decreased by tofacitinib. TCRs were shared less clearly across patients than in mice, possibly for HLA-related reasons.

A word on this clone: What it binds is not known.

The authors extracted RNA and reverse transcribed it into cDNA as the sequencing template. Only in-frame clones appear in the TCRdb table, and some are missing; sequencing was by immunoSEQ multiplex PCR. This repertoire shows roughly 100,000 clones, 60% to 65% found once; its top ten account for roughly a sixth. This receptor was identified in a human donor with alopecia areata. The specimen was CD8+ T cells sorted from blood, collected at week 4, from a patient treated with tofacitinib. The genes are TRBV19 and TRBJ1-5; D remains ambiguous. The CDR3 DNA is TGTGCCAGTATTGGTAACGGCAATCAGCCCCAGCATTTT. This gives the protein CASIGNGNQPQHF.